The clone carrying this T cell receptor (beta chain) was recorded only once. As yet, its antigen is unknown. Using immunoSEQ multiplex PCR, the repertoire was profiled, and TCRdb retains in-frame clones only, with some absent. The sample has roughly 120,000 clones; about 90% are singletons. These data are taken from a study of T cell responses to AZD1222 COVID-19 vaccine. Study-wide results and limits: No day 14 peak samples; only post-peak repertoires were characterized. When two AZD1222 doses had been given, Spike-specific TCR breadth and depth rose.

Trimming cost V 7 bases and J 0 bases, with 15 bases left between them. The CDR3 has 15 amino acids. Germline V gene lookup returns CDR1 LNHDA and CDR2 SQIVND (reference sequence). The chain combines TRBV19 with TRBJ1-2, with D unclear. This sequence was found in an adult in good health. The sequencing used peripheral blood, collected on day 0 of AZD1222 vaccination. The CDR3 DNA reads TGTGCCAGTACCTCCAAGGGCGGCGCTAACTATGGCTACACCTTC. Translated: CASTSKGGANYGYTF.